Below, 9 T cell receptor beta chains from the same sample are listed, as sequenced in a study of shared clonotypes between healthy human individuals. Sequencing was performed with immunoSEQ multiplex PCR; in TCRdb, only in-frame clones are kept and a portion is missing. This table has approximately 2.5 million clones, over 85% appearing once. Sequencing was carried out using naive CD4+ T cells from PBMCs. Subset described: CD45RA+ positively selected. The receptors were sampled from a man in his late teens or twenties in good health. Some clones in this sample may be carry-over from other donors' samples.

V gene TRBV7-2 combines with J gene TRBJ2-4; D may be TRBD1 or TRBD2 (5 bases each). This CDR3 contains 15 residues. Germline V gene data show CDR1 as SGHTA and CDR2 as FQGNSA. Trimming removed 1 base at V and 11 bases at J, with 18 bases between. In DNA form, the CDR3 reads TGTGCCAGCAGCTTAGACGTTTTAGGGCAGGGAGTTCAGTACTTC. The encoded protein is CASSLDVLGQGVQYF.

The chain combines TRBV7-9 with TRBJ1-4, with 10 bases identical to TRBD1. The CDR3 consists of 16 residues. Germline CDR1 SEHNR, CDR2 FQNEAQ (reference sequence). Losses at the gene ends were 3 bases for V and 5 bases for J; bases not matched to a gene: 6. This CDR3 is CASSLVRDRGNEKLFF. The DNA of the CDR3 is TGTGCCAGCAGCTTGGTCCGGGACAGGGGAAATGAAAAACTGTTTTTT. The full variable domain, completed using reference TRBV7-9 and TRBJ1-4, is DTGVSQNPRHKITKRGQNVTFRCDPISEHNRLYWYRQTLGQGPEFLTYFQNEAQLEKSRLLSDRFSAERPKGSFSTLEIQRTEQGDSAMYLCASSLVRDRGNEKLFFGSGTQLSVL.

This clone was counted a single time. The chain is built from TRBV15 and TRBJ2-2, with TRBD2 as a possible D gene (6 bases). V dropped 0 bases and J dropped 1 base, with 12 bases sitting between them. This CDR3 region has 17 residues. CDR1 and CDR2 (germline): LNHNV, YYDKDF (reference sequence). The CDR3 DNA follows: TGTGCCACCAGCAGAGACCTGGGCGGGGTGAACACCGGGGAGCTGTTTTTT. Its translation: CATSRDLGGVNTGELFF.

This clone was observed a single time. This sample also contains other DNA sequences that code for the same CDR3. The genes are TRBV28 and TRBJ1-1; 8 bases map to TRBD1. The germline V gene has CDR1 MDHEN and CDR2 SYDVKM. Trimming removed 4 bases from V and 5 bases from J; junction bases left unmatched: 9. The length of the CDR3 is 15 residues. Written as DNA, the CDR3 is TGTGCCAGCAGTTCCCCAGGACAGGGTGGAACTGAAGCTTTCTTT. Protein: CASSSPGQGGTEAFF.

The chain uses TRBV15 and TRBJ2-7; 12 positions agree with TRBD2. J was trimmed by 1 base and V by 6 bases; bases with no gene match: 7. Per the germline V gene, CDR1 is LNHNV and CDR2 is YYDKDF (reference sequence). This CDR3 has 16 residues. The CDR3, as DNA: TGTGCCACCAGTGACCTAGCGGGAGGGCCATCCTACGAGCAGTACTTC. Its protein product is CATSDLAGGPSYEQYF. Drawing the rest from reference TRBV15 and TRBJ2-7, the complete variable domain is DAMVIQNPRYQVTQFGKPVTLSCSQTLNHNVMYWYQQKSSQAPKLLFHYYDKDFNNEADTPDNFQSRRPNTSFCFLDIRSPGLGDTAMYLCATSDLAGGPSYEQYFGPGTRLTVT.

This clone was picked up one time. The chain is built from TRBV30 and TRBJ2-1; TRBD2 matches 7 bases. The ends lost 0 bases at V and 4 bases at J; junction bases unmatched: 9. The CDR3 length is 16 residues. CDR1 is GTSNPN and CDR2 is SVGIG in the germline V gene (reference sequence). The CDR3 nucleotides read TGTGCCTGGAGTGTAAGCCCTGGCGGGGGATACAATGAGCAGTTCTTC. Protein sequence: CAWSVSPGGGYNEQFF. The full variable domain, in which reference TRBV30 and TRBJ2-1 provide the parts outside the CDR3, is SQTIHQWPATLVQPVGSPLSLECTVEGTSNPNLYWYRQAAGRGLQLLFYSVGIGQISSEVPQNLSASRPQDRQFILSSKKLLLSDSGFYLCAWSVSPGGGYNEQFFGPGTRLTVL.

V usage is TRBV10-3 and J usage is TRBJ2-7; D call uncertain. This CDR3 is 13 amino acids long. The V and J ends lost 0 bases and 7 bases respectively, with 10 bases between them. Germline V lookup: CDR1 ENHRY, CDR2 SYGVKD. The CDR3: CAISESVSWEQYF. The CDR3 DNA is TGTGCCATCAGTGAGTCGGTTTCGTGGGAGCAGTACTTC.

The V gene is TRBV7-4, the J gene TRBJ2-7, with D hard to call. Germline V gives CDR1 SGHVT, CDR2 SQSDAQ. The V end was cut by 9 bases, the J end by 3 bases, with 15 bases between. The CDR3 length is 13 residues. Written as DNA, the CDR3 is TGTGCCAGTACCCCCGCGGAGATCTACGAGCAGTACTTC. It codes for CASTPAEIYEQYF. Using reference TRBV7-4 and TRBJ2-7 for the parts outside the CDR3, the full variable domain is GAGVSQSPRYKVAKRGRDVALRCDSISGHVTLYWYRQTLGQGSEVLTYSQSDAQRDKSGRPSGRFSAERPERSVSTLKIQRTEQGDSAVYLCASTPAEIYEQYFGPGTRLTVT.

CDR3 bases: TGCGCCAGCAGCTTGGACCTAGCGGGATATGATACGCAGTATTTT. It codes for CASSLDLAGYDTQYF. This chain connects TRBV5-1 to TRBJ2-3, with 9 bases aligning to TRBD2. Germline CDR1 reads SGHRS; CDR2 reads YFSETQ. V shed 0 bases and J 6 bases; nucleotides not matched to a gene: 5. This CDR3 contains 15 residues.